One and the same sample provided the 18 T cell receptor beta chains below, sequenced in a study of glioma-infiltrating T cells after dendritic cell vaccination. Clones were read by immunoSEQ multiplex PCR, and TCRdb kept only the in-frame ones, dropping some. The sample includes some 78,000 clones, about 85% of them seen just once. Time point reported: after dendritic cell vaccination, including at tumor progression/relapse. The sample was blood, taken after dendritic cell vaccination. These receptors were taken from a human donor with glioblastoma.

The chain has TRBV25-1 and TRBJ2-6, with D tentatively TRBD2 (5 bases). Germline CDR1 and CDR2: MGHDK and SYGVNS. CDR3 length: 16 amino acids. V was clipped by 3 bases and J by 3 bases, with 12 bases between them. The CDR3 reads CASSDLPEGGANVLTF. In nucleotides, the CDR3 is TGTGCCAGCAGTGACCTCCCTGAGGGTGGGGCCAACGTCCTGACTTTC.

The chain recombines TRBV4-3 with TRBJ1-5; 7 bases match TRBD1. Per the germline V gene, CDR1 is LGHNA and CDR2 is YSLEER. V lost 0 bases to trimming and J lost 0 bases; unmatched junction nucleotides: 17. CDR3 length: 21 amino acids. Written as DNA, the CDR3 is TGCGCCAGCAGCCAAGAAAAGGGACGGGACAGTATCCAGTATAGCAATCAGCCCCAGCATTTT. It specifies CASSQEKGRDSIQYSNQPQHF.

The CDR3 loop is CASRLAGPDTQYF. The CDR3 bases are TGTGCCAGCAGGCTAGCGGGGCCAGATACGCAGTATTTT. J is TRBJ2-3 and V is TRBV27; 9 bases match TRBD2. This CDR3 has 13 residues. V lost 6 bases, J lost 4 bases, and 2 bases stayed unmatched. Germline V gene data show CDR1 as MNHEY and CDR2 as SMNVEV (reference sequence).

The genes are TRBV7-9 and TRBJ2-3, with 10 positions matching TRBD2. Germline V gene data show CDR1 as SEHNR and CDR2 as FQNEAQ (reference sequence). V lost 3 bases, J lost 3 bases, and 3 bases stayed unmatched. The CDR3 is made up of 15 amino acids. The CDR3 sequence: CASSFPGLATDTQYF. The CDR3 nucleotides read TGTGCCAGCAGCTTCCCGGGACTAGCGACAGATACGCAGTATTTT.

This clone was counted a single time. The rearrangement links TRBV7-3 to TRBJ2-3; a possible D gene is TRBD2 (5 bases). CDR3 length: 12 residues. V lost 9 bases and J lost 5, with 12 bases in between. Germline V gene lookup returns CDR1 SGHTA and CDR2 FQGTGA. In nucleotides, the CDR3 is TGTGCCAGAGGACTCTTTCTAGATACGCAGTATTTT. It specifies CARGLFLDTQYF.

The chain recombines TRBV27 with TRBJ2-1; 11 nucleotides line up with TRBD2. The CDR3 is 18 residues long. The J segment lost 5 bases and the V segment lost 6 bases, leaving 15 bases of the junction unmatched. Germline CDR1 MNHEY, CDR2 SMNVEV (reference sequence). CDR3 DNA sequence: TGTGCCAGCAGCCCCCTGATTTTCGGGACTAGCGGCAACAATGAGCAGTTCTTC. Its translation: CASSPLIFGTSGNNEQFF.

The genes are TRBV9 and TRBJ2-5; D possibly corresponds to TRBD2 (5 bases). This CDR3 spans 15 amino acids. CDR1 is SGDLS and CDR2 is YYNGEE in the germline V gene. Trimming removed 0 bases at V and 5 bases at J, with 14 bases between. The CDR3, as DNA: TGTGCCAGCAGCGTAGGAGGGCCCTTGGTGGAGACCCAGTACTTC. Its translation is CASSVGGPLVETQYF.

The rearrangement links TRBV29-1 to TRBJ1-1, with D hard to call. From germline, CDR1 is SQVTM and CDR2 ANQGSEA. CDR3 size: 10 residues. V was trimmed by 7 bases and J by 8 bases, leaving 11 bases between them. CDR3 region: CSAQTAEAFF. The CDR3 DNA reads as TGCAGCGCTCAGACTGCAGAAGCTTTCTTT.

The V call is TRBV6-1, the J call TRBJ1-5; D is perhaps TRBD1 (5 bases). With 3 bases removed from V and 9 bases from J, the gap between germline ends came to 21 bases. Germline CDR1 MNHNS, CDR2 SASEGT. The CDR3 consists of 16 residues. The DNA for the CDR3 is TGTGCCAGCAGTGAGGGGGGACTCTTAAACCTTCGGCCCCAGCATTTT. Translating gives CASSEGGLLNLRPQHF.

The chain uses TRBV6-1 and TRBJ1-5; D is unclear. Per germline, CDR1 MNHNS and CDR2 SASEGT. Trimming pared 7 bases from V and 0 bases from J, leaving 10 bases between. The CDR3 is 14 residues long. CDR3 nucleotides: TGTGCCAGCACCCTGGGAGGTAGCAATCAGCCCCAGCATTTT. Protein product: CASTLGGSNQPQHF.

CDR3 nucleotide sequence: TGTGCCAGCAGTGAAGCGGTGGACAACTCCTACGAGCAGTACTTC. Protein: CASSEAVDNSYEQYF. This chain links TRBV6-1 with TRBJ2-7, with D perhaps TRBD1 (5 bases). CDR1 and CDR2 from the germline V gene are MNHNS and SASEGT. V gave up 0 bases and J gave up 0 bases, with 9 bases separating them. CDR3 size: 15 residues.

The chain uses TRBV20-1 and TRBJ1-5; D unresolved. Germline values: CDR1 DFQATT, CDR2 SNEGSKA (reference sequence). CDR3 length equals 11 residues. The CDR3 loop is CKNGGNQPQHF. CDR3 bases: TGCAAGAACGGAGGCAATCAGCCCCAGCATTTT.

The chain links TRBV2 to TRBJ2-7, with D perhaps TRBD1 (5 bases). Germline CDR1 reads SNHLY; CDR2 reads FYNNEI. This CDR3 has 13 amino acids. With 9 bases removed from V and 0 bases from J, the gap between germline ends came to 12 bases. The CDR3 DNA is TGTGCCAGTTTGGGCAGGGACTCCTACGAGCAGTACTTC. Its translation: CASLGRDSYEQYF.

The genes are TRBV6-1 and TRBJ2-1, with 9 bases aligning to TRBD2. This CDR3 region has 15 residues. V lost 6 bases and J lost 3; bases outside the gene matches: 6. CDR1 is MNHNS and CDR2 is SASEGT in the germline V gene. The CDR3 is CASSTGLAHYNEQFF. In DNA, the CDR3 is TGTGCCAGCAGCACGGGACTAGCACACTACAATGAGCAGTTCTTC.

V usage is TRBV5-1 and J usage is TRBJ2-7, with 9 nucleotides matching TRBD1. Germline V gene data show CDR1 as SGHRS and CDR2 as YFSETQ. The CDR3 runs to 14 residues. The junction had 4 bases not matched to a gene; V was cut back by 4 bases and J by 2 bases. The CDR3 region is CASSQTGGTYEQYF. The CDR3 nucleotides are TGCGCCAGCAGCCAAACAGGGGGCACCTACGAGCAGTACTTC.

This chain joins TRBV6-6 and TRBJ1-1; D unresolved. There are 14 residues in the CDR3. Trimming took 0 bases from V and 5 from J, leaving 10 bases between them. Germline CDR1 is MNHNY and CDR2 is SVGAGI (reference sequence). CDR3 DNA sequence: TGTGCCAGCAGTTACTCGAAGGAGGCAACTGAAGCTTTCTTT. This encodes CASSYSKEATEAFF.

This clone was seen only once. The chain combines TRBV5-4 with TRBJ1-1; 9 positions agree with TRBD1. V trimming: 3 bases; J trimming: 8 bases; junction bases outside the gene matches: 11. This CDR3 region has 15 residues. Germline-derived CDR1 and CDR2 are SGHNT and YYREEE (reference sequence). CDR3 sequence reads: CASSYGQGRITEAFF. The CDR3 region has the DNA TGTGCCAGCAGCTACGGACAGGGGCGTATTACCGAAGCTTTCTTT.

This chain connects TRBV18 to TRBJ1-1, with 9 bases lining up with TRBD1. V was pared by 2 bases and J by 10 bases, with 14 bases of the junction left unmatched. The CDR3 runs 16 residues. Germline V CDR1 and CDR2: KGHSH, LQKENI. The CDR3 here is CASSPATGTGRVLAFF. The CDR3 bases are TGTGCCAGCTCACCAGCAACCGGGACAGGGAGGGTTTTAGCTTTCTTT.